The 32 T cell receptor beta chains below come from one sample, sequenced in a study of human T cells and chemical hapten exposure. MiXCR was run by TCRdb on the RACE reads, yielding one entry per CDR3 protein. The data show about 77,000 distinct CDR3 sequences, approximately 8.6% seen once. Stated time point: healthy volunteer bleed at 6 weeks. The study extracted total RNA from unfractionated whole blood. Sequencing input: whole blood. These receptors were taken from a female donor in good health. Some clones in this sample may be carry-over from other donors' samples.

This clonotype appeared many times. This chain uses TRBV5-1 with TRBJ2-7, with TRBD1 as a possible D gene (6 bases). Per germline, CDR1 SGHRS and CDR2 YFSETQ. V lost 3 bases and J lost 2, with 12 bases in between. This CDR3 comprises 14 residues. The CDR3 reads CASSSQQGTYEQYF. CDR3 in DNA: TGCGCCAGCAGCTCCCAACAGGGCACCTACGAGCAGTACTTC. The whole variable domain, remainder taken from reference TRBV5-1 and TRBJ2-7, is KAGVTQTPRYLIKTRGQQVTLSCSPISGHRSVSWYQQTPGQGLQFLFEYFSETQRNKGNFPGRFSGRQFSNSRSEMNVSTLELGDSALYLCASSSQQGTYEQYFGPGTRLTVT.

A few counts support this clonotype. The chain recombines TRBV15 with TRBJ1-2; D is unclear. This CDR3 is built from 12 residues. The V and J ends lost 1 base and 3 bases respectively, with 3 bases between them. Germline loops: CDR1 LNHNV, CDR2 YYDKDF (reference sequence). The CDR3 reads CATSRAHYGYTF. DNA for the CDR3: TGTGCCACCAGCAGAGCCCACTATGGCTACACCTTC.

The table lists this clonotype with many counts. V usage is TRBV7-9 and J usage is TRBJ2-1, with 12 bases lining up with TRBD2. The trim removed 4 bases at V and 4 bases at J, leaving 11 bases unmatched. CDR1 is SEHNR and CDR2 is FQNEAQ in the germline V gene (reference sequence). This CDR3 region has 18 residues. The CDR3 here is CASSSRPRTSGVYNEQFF. CDR3 in DNA: TGTGCCAGCAGCTCCCGGCCGCGGACTAGCGGGGTGTACAATGAGCAGTTCTTC.

This chain connects TRBV4-3 to TRBJ1-6, with D unresolved. Deletions cut 1 base from V and 7 bases from J, with 17 bases between. This CDR3 contains 17 residues. Germline CDR1 is LGHNA and CDR2 is YSLEER. The CDR3 DNA is TGCGCCAGCAGCCAAGCCCGGGCGGCGGGAGGCAATTCACCCCTCCACTTT. Protein sequence: CASSQARAAGGNSPLHF.

The chain combines TRBV12-3 or TRBV12-4 with TRBJ1-1; D unclear. With 7 bases removed from V and 6 bases from J, the gap between germline ends came to 21 bases. CDR3 length: 15 residues. The CDR3 spells CASNLGIGVSPEAFF. CDR3 bases: TGTGCCAGCAATTTGGGGATAGGTGTTTCTCCTGAAGCTTTCTTT.

The chain joins TRBV12-3 or TRBV12-4 to TRBJ2-5; TRBD1 matches at 9 bases. J lost 1 base, V lost 6 bases, and 24 bases had no gene match. This CDR3 spans 21 amino acids. The CDR3 coding sequence is TGTGCCAGCAGCCTAACTCTAAGGACAGGGGTTTTCTCGGCGGGCCAAGAGACCCAGTACTTC. Translation gives CASSLTLRTGVFSAGQETQYF.

This clonotype was counted ten times or more. CDR3 coding DNA: TGTGCCAGCAGCTTCCGGGACCCTTCGGGAGCTTTCTTT. Translated, it gives CASSFRDPSGAFF. The genes are TRBV3-1 and TRBJ1-1; D possibly corresponds to TRBD1 (5 bases). Germline-derived CDR1 and CDR2 are LGHDT and YNNKEL (reference sequence). CDR3 size: 13 residues. Trimming took off 5 bases at V and 10 bases at J, with 17 bases between the two ends. Supplemented by reference TRBV3-1 and TRBJ1-1, the full variable domain reads DTAVSQTPKYLVTQMGNDKSIKCEQNLGHDTMYWYKQDSKKFLKIMFSYNNKELIINETVPNRFSPKSPDKAHLNLHINSLELGDSAVYFCASSFRDPSGAFFGQGTRLTVV.

This clonotype was seen more than once but under ten times. V gene TRBV7-2 combines with J gene TRBJ1-1; D is unresolved. V shed 1 base and J shed 8 bases, with 8 bases lying between them. This CDR3 comprises 12 residues. The germline V gene encodes CDR1 SGHTA and CDR2 FQGNSA. The chain's CDR3 is CASSLERREAFF. CDR3 sequence (DNA): TGTGCCAGCAGCTTAGAGAGGAGAGAAGCTTTCTTT.

The chain recombines TRBV7-8 with TRBJ1-2, with D unclear. This CDR3 has 14 residues. Germline-derived CDR1 and CDR2 are SGHVS and FQNEAQ. V lost 0 bases and J lost 0, with 5 bases in between. The CDR3 nucleotides are TGTGCCAGCAGCTTAGCGGAAACTAACTATGGCTACACCTTC. Residues: CASSLAETNYGYTF. Looking up the rest from reference TRBV7-8 and TRBJ1-2 gives the full variable domain: GAGVSQSPRYKVAKRGQDVALRCDPISGHVSLFWYQQALGQGPEFLTYFQNEAQLDKSGLPSDRFFAERPEGSVSTLKIQRTQQEDSAVYLCASSLAETNYGYTFGSGTRLTVV.

The chain recombines TRBV19 with TRBJ2-5; D is perhaps TRBD1 (6 bases). The CDR3 contains 14 residues. Trimming took 3 bases from V and 2 from J, leaving 10 bases between them. Germline V lookup: CDR1 LNHDA, CDR2 SQIVND (reference sequence). The CDR3 coding sequence is TGTGCCAGTAGTATTGGGCAGGGGCAAGAGACCCAGTACTTC. It encodes CASSIGQGQETQYF.

This clonotype was seen at least ten times. This chain uses TRBV29-1 with TRBJ1-3, with D maybe TRBD1 (6 bases). The germline CDR1 and CDR2 sequences are SQVTM and ANQGSEA. The CDR3 extends over 15 amino acids. The V end lost 6 bases, the J end lost 0 bases, and 15 bases lay between the germline ends. CDR3 in DNA: TGCAGCGTCATGACAGGTTCTAACTCTGGAAACACCATATATTTT. It yields the protein CSVMTGSNSGNTIYF.

In the case of this clonotype: A read error is possible here, since a much larger clone lies one base away. The chain recombines TRBV28 with TRBJ2-1; D unclear. V lost 3 bases and J 3 bases, leaving 12 bases between the germline ends. Germline V gives CDR1 MDHEN, CDR2 SYDVKM. The CDR3 runs to 15 residues. The CDR3 coding sequence is TGTGCCAGCAGTTTTCAGGTGCTTCGCTACAATGAGCAGTTCTTC. Its translation: CASSFQVLRYNEQFF.

V is TRBV27 and J is TRBJ2-3; 12 nucleotides line up with TRBD2. Germline V lookup: CDR1 MNHEY, CDR2 SMNVEV (reference sequence). CDR3 length equals 19 residues. J lost 0 bases, V lost 3 bases, and 10 bases had no gene match. The CDR3 DNA follows: TGTGCCAGCAGTTTGAAACTAGCGGGGGGATTCTCTAGCACAGATACGCAGTATTTT. Encoded protein: CASSLKLAGGFSSTDTQYF.

The chain uses TRBV7-9 and TRBJ2-7; 12 bases line up with TRBD1. The CDR3 has 14 amino acids. Unmatched junction bases numbered 5, after V lost 5 bases and J lost 6 bases. Germline V gives CDR1 SEHNR, CDR2 FQNEAQ (reference sequence). As DNA, the CDR3 is TGTGCCAGCAGCAGCCGGGACAGGGGGCGCGAGCAGTACTTC. Encoded protein: CASSSRDRGREQYF.

This clonotype was found many times. The V and J genes are TRBV12-3 or TRBV12-4 and TRBJ1-1; D remains unclear. The CDR3 sequence is 13 residues long. The V gene lost 6 bases and the J gene lost 1 base, with 9 bases spanning the gap. CDR3 region: CASRPASNTEAFF. Written as DNA, the CDR3 is TGTGCCAGCAGGCCGGCTTCGAACACTGAAGCTTTCTTT.

This clonotype was observed many times. The V and J genes are TRBV29-1 and TRBJ1-1; 7 bases are shared with TRBD1. With 6 bases clipped from V and 1 base from J, the junction kept 11 bases outside the gene matches. The germline gives CDR1 SQVTM, CDR2 ANQGSEA. The CDR3 has 15 amino acids. The CDR3 loop reads CSVFLRDRQNTEAFF. CDR3 sequence (DNA): TGCAGCGTCTTCCTCCGGGACAGACAGAACACTGAAGCTTTCTTT.

This clonotype was counted many times. The rearrangement uses TRBV2 and TRBJ1-1, with TRBD1 matching over 7 bases. Losses at the gene ends were 4 bases for V and 3 bases for J; bases not matched to a gene: 5. Germline CDR1 and CDR2: SNHLY and FYNNEI. The CDR3 contains 14 residues. DNA for the CDR3: TGTGCCAGCAGTGCCCTAACAGGGGACACTGAAGCTTTCTTT. It translates to CASSALTGDTEAFF.

This clonotype appeared many times. The rearrangement uses TRBV6-6 and TRBJ2-3; 7 nucleotides align to TRBD1. Germline CDR1 MNHNY, CDR2 SVGAGI (reference sequence). V was clipped by 6 bases and J by 2 bases; unmatched bases: 8. The CDR3 spans 15 residues. In DNA form, the CDR3 reads TGTGCCAGCAGACCGGGACAGCGGTTCACAGATACGCAGTATTTT. It codes for CASRPGQRFTDTQYF.

This clonotype was detected only a few times. This CDR3 reads CASSLMATGPRAEAFF. The CDR3 nucleotides are TGTGCCAGCAGTTTAATGGCGACAGGGCCCCGGGCTGAAGCTTTCTTT. V and J are TRBV12-3 or TRBV12-4 and TRBJ1-1; 7 bases align to TRBD1. CDR3 length: 16 residues. With V trimmed by 2 bases and J by 6 bases, 12 bases remained unmatched.

A few counts support this clonotype. The chain couples TRBV6-6 to TRBJ2-2; no firm D call. Germline CDR1 and CDR2: MNHNY and SVGAGI (reference sequence). This CDR3 is built from 12 residues. Trimming shortened V by 4 bases and J by 5 bases, and 5 bases separated the two germline ends. The DNA of the CDR3 is TGTGCCAGCAGTTTAGGAACCGGGGAGCTGTTTTTT. Translation: CASSLGTGELFF.

The sample holds many counts of this clonotype. The rearrangement joins TRBV10-3 to TRBJ2-3; the D gene is possibly TRBD2 (5 bases). Per germline, CDR1 ENHRY and CDR2 SYGVKD. The CDR3 runs 14 residues. V dropped 6 bases and J dropped 4 bases, with 14 bases sitting between them. The CDR3 region is CAISETSSADTQYF. The CDR3 coding sequence is TGTGCCATCAGCGAAACTAGTTCCGCAGATACGCAGTATTTT.

This rearrangement joins TRBV5-1 to TRBJ2-3; D unclear. V gave up 3 bases and J gave up 2 bases, with 7 bases separating them. This CDR3 region has 13 residues. Germline V gene lookup returns CDR1 SGHRS and CDR2 YFSETQ. DNA of the CDR3: TGCGCCAGCAGCTCGGCCCCCACAGATACGCAGTATTTT. It translates to CASSSAPTDTQYF.

This clonotype has at least ten counts. The gene calls are TRBV27 and TRBJ1-5; D is uncertain. The CDR3 totals 14 residues. V lost 8 bases to trimming and J lost 0 bases, with 11 bases between them. CDR1 and CDR2 (germline): MNHEY, SMNVEV (reference sequence). CDR3 residues: CASSDRYSNQPQHF. The DNA of the CDR3 is TGTGCCAGCTCAGATAGGTATAGCAATCAGCCCCAGCATTTT.

This clonotype came up many times. The chain links TRBV4-2 to TRBJ2-3; tentative D call: TRBD2 (5 bases). Trimming removed 3 bases from V and 2 bases from J, with 12 bases in between. Germline CDR1 is LGHNA and CDR2 is YNFKEQ. The CDR3 sequence is 15 residues long. In nucleotides, the CDR3 is TGTGCCAGCAGCCAGCGAAGCGGCAACACAGATACGCAGTATTTT. Translated: CASSQRSGNTDTQYF.

The chain couples TRBV10-3 to TRBJ1-1; a weak D match, TRBD1 (5 bases). The CDR3 covers 14 residues. V was cut by 4 bases and J by 5 bases, with 14 bases left in between. Germline CDR1 and CDR2: ENHRY and SYGVKD. In DNA form, the CDR3 reads TGTGCCATCAGTGGATCCGACAGTCGGACTGAAGCTTTCTTT. It translates to CAISGSDSRTEAFF.

This clonotype was seen repeatedly, ten times or more. V and J are TRBV20-1 and TRBJ2-3; perhaps TRBD1 as D (6 bases). V was pared by 7 bases and J by 4 bases, with 12 bases between. Germline values: CDR1 DFQATT, CDR2 SNEGSKA (reference sequence). This CDR3 region has 12 residues. The CDR3 DNA sequence: TGCAGTGGTCGTGGGGGCGCAGATACGCAGTATTTT. Translation gives CSGRGGADTQYF.

The chain combines TRBV7-9 with TRBJ2-2; D is unresolved. CDR1 is SEHNR, CDR2 FQNEAQ, per germline (reference sequence). CDR3 length equals 15 residues. Trimming stripped 4 bases from V and 1 base from J, with 10 bases between. This CDR3 reads CASSSPVRNTGELFF. DNA for the CDR3: TGTGCCAGCAGCTCACCGGTGAGGAACACCGGGGAGCTGTTTTTT.

This clonotype was detected a few times. The chain recombines TRBV7-8 with TRBJ2-3; 10 nucleotides line up with TRBD2. Trimming removed 2 bases from V and 0 bases from J; junction bases left unmatched: 8. Germline assignment: CDR1 SGHVS and CDR2 FQNEAQ. This CDR3 contains 18 residues. The CDR3 DNA reads TGTGCCAGCAGCTTATTCCTAGCGGGGGTTACTAGCACAGATACGCAGTATTTT. As protein: CASSLFLAGVTSTDTQYF.

At least ten counts were recorded for this clonotype. The chain links TRBV3-1 to TRBJ2-5, with 8 bases aligning to TRBD2. Trimming cost V 1 base and J 2 bases; bases outside gene matches: 6. The CDR3 is made up of 16 amino acids. Germline lookup yields CDR1 LGHDT and CDR2 YNNKEL (reference sequence). CDR3 sequence: CASSQGAGAPQETQYF. The CDR3 region has the DNA TGTGCCAGCAGCCAAGGAGCGGGGGCCCCTCAAGAGACCCAGTACTTC.

This clonotype came up a few times. The chain joins TRBV18 to TRBJ2-5, with D uncertain. V was trimmed by 0 bases and J by 0 bases, leaving 5 bases between them. The CDR3 runs 14 residues. Germline CDR1 is KGHSH and CDR2 is LQKENI. The CDR3 DNA sequence: TGTGCCAGCTCACCACCGATGTACCAAGAGACCCAGTACTTC. Encoded protein: CASSPPMYQETQYF.

The chain employs TRBV6-6 and TRBJ2-3, with a tentative D call TRBD2 (7 bases). Trimming removed 2 bases from V and 4 bases from J, with 13 bases in between. This CDR3 has 15 amino acids. The germline gives CDR1 MNHNY, CDR2 SVGAGI (reference sequence). CDR3 in amino acids: CASSYMGGGADTQYF. The CDR3 DNA reads TGTGCCAGCAGTTACATGGGGGGGGGCGCAGATACGCAGTATTTT.

This clonotype occurred many times. The chain couples TRBV20-1 to TRBJ1-2; no clear D. Trimming stripped 3 bases from V and 4 bases from J, with 12 bases between. This CDR3 has 13 amino acids. CDR1 is DFQATT, CDR2 SNEGSKA, per germline (reference sequence). The CDR3 loop is CSASSELIYGYTF. The CDR3, as DNA: TGCAGTGCTAGTTCGGAGCTCATCTATGGCTACACCTTC.